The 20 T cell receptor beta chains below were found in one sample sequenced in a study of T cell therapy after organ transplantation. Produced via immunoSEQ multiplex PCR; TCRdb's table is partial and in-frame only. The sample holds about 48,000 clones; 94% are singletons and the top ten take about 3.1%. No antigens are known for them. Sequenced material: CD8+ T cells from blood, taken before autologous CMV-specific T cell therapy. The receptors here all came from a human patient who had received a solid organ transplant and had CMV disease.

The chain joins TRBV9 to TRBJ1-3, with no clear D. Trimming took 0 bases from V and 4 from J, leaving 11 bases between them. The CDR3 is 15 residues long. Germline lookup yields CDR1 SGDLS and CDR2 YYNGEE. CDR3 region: CASSVAASGGNTIYF. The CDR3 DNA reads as TGTGCCAGCAGCGTAGCGGCCTCCGGAGGAAACACCATATATTTT.

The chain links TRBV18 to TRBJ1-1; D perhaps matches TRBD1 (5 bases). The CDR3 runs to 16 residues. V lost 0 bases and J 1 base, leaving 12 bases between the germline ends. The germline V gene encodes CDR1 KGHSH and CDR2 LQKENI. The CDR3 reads CASSPPYPRENTEAFF. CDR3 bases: TGTGCCAGCTCACCACCGTATCCCAGGGAGAACACTGAAGCTTTCTTT.

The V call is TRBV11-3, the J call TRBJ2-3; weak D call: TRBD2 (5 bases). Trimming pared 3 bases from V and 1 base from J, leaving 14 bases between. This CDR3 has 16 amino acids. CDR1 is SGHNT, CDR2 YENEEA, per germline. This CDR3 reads CASSLGVNGRTDTQYF. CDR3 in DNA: TGTGCCAGCAGCTTGGGAGTGAATGGACGCACAGATACGCAGTATTTT.

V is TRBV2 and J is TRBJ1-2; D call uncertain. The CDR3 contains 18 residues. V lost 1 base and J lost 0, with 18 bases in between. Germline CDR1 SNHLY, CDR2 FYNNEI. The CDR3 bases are TGTGCCAGCAGTGAAGGATTGGAGTCTCTGAAGGCTAACTATGGCTACACCTTC. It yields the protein CASSEGLESLKANYGYTF.

The CDR3 reads CASSRAGGTEKLFF. The CDR3 DNA is TGCGCCAGCTCCCGGGCAGGGGGCACTGAAAAACTGTTTTTT. The genes are TRBV4-1 and TRBJ1-4; TRBD1 agrees at 8 bases. The CDR3 has 14 amino acids. Trimming at V came to 8 bases and at J to 7 bases, leaving 9 bases not matched to a gene. Germline lookup yields CDR1 MGHRA and CDR2 YSYEKL.

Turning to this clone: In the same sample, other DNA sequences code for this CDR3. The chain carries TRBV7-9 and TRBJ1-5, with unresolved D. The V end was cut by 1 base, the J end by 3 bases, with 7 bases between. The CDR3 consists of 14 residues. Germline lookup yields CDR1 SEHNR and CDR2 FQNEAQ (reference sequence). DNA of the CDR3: TGTGCCAGCAGCTTAGACGGTTTCAATCAGCCCCAGCATTTT. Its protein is CASSLDGFNQPQHF.

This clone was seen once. The CDR3 DNA sequence: TGCGCCAGCAGCCAAGATCGGACAGGGATTTCCTACGAGCAGTACTTC. It translates to CASSQDRTGISYEQYF. The V gene is TRBV4-1, the J gene TRBJ2-7; 8 bases fit TRBD1. This CDR3 spans 16 amino acids. The germline CDR1 and CDR2 sequences are MGHRA and YSYEKL. Germline trimming cut 0 bases from V and 1 base from J; bases unmatched to any gene: 5.

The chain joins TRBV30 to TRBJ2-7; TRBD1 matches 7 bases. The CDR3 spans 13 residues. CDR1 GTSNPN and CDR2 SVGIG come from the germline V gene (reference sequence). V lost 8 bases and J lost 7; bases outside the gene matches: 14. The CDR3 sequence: CATAGTASGEQYF. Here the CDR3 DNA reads TGTGCCACCGCCGGGACAGCTTCGGGGGAGCAGTACTTC. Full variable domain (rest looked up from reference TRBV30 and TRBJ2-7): SQTIHQWPATLVQPVGSPLSLECTVEGTSNPNLYWYRQAAGRGLQLLFYSVGIGQISSEVPQNLSASRPQDRQFILSSKKLLLSDSGFYLCATAGTASGEQYFGPGTRLTVT.

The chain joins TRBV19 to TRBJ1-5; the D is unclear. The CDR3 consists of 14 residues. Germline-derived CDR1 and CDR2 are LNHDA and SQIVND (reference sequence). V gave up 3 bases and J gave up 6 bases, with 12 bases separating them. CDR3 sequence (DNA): TGTGCCAGTAGTATTCGGGAGTTCGGTCAGCCCCAGCATTTT. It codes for CASSIREFGQPQHF.

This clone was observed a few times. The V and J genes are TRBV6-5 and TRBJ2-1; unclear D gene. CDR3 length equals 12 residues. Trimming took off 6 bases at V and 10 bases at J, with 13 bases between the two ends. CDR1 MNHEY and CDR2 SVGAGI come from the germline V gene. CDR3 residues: CASSPARREQFF. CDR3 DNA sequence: TGTGCCAGCAGCCCTGCTCGCAGGGAGCAGTTCTTC.

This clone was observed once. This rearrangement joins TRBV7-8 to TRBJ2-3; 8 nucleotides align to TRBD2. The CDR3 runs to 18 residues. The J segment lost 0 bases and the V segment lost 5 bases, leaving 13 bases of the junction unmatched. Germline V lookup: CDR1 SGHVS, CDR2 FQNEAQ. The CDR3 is CASSPPREVIRSTDTQYF. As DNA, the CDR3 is TGTGCCAGCAGCCCCCCGCGGGAGGTAATTCGTAGCACAGATACGCAGTATTTT. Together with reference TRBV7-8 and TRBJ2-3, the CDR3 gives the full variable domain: GAGVSQSPRYKVAKRGQDVALRCDPISGHVSLFWYQQALGQGPEFLTYFQNEAQLDKSGLPSDRFFAERPEGSVSTLKIQRTQQEDSAVYLCASSPPREVIRSTDTQYFGPGTRLTVL.

The CDR3 loop is CASSSGGEQYF. In nucleotides, the CDR3 is TGTGCCAGCAGTTCGGGAGGCGAGCAGTACTTC. The chain links TRBV6-5 to TRBJ2-7; 7 nucleotides match TRBD2. The CDR3 spans 11 residues. Germline V gives CDR1 MNHEY, CDR2 SVGAGI. Trimming removed 4 bases from V and 6 bases from J; junction bases left unmatched: 0.

The CDR3 region is CASSPDFETQYF. CDR3 nucleotides: TGTGCCAGCAGCCCCGACTTTGAGACCCAGTACTTC. V is TRBV7-6 and J is TRBJ2-5; D not certain. The germline gives CDR1 SGHVS, CDR2 FNYEAQ. This CDR3 comprises 12 residues. The V and J ends lost 5 bases and 5 bases respectively, with 9 bases between them.

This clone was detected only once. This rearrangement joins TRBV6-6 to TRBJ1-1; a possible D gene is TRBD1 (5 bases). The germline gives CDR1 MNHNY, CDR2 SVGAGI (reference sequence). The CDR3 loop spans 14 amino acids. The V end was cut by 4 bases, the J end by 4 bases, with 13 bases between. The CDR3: CASSSPDTGTEAFF. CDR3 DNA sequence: TGTGCCAGCAGTTCCCCGGACACAGGCACTGAAGCTTTCTTT.

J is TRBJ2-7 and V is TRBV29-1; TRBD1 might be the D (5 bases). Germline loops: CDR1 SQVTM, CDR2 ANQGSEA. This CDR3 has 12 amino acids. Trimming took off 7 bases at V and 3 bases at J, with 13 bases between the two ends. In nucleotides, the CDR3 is TGCAGCGCCCAGGGCACTGACTACGAGCAGTACTTC. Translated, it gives CSAQGTDYEQYF.

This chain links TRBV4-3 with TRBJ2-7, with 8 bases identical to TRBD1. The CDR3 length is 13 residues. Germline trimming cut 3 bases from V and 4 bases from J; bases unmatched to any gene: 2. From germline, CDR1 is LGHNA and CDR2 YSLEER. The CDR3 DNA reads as TGCGCCAGCAGCCAGTACAGGGGGTACGAGCAGTACTTC. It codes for CASSQYRGYEQYF.

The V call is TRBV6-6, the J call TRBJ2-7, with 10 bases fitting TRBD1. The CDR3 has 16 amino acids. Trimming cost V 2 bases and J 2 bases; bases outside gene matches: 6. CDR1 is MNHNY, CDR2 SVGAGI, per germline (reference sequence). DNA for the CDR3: TGTGCCAGCAGTTACCCCCGACAGGGGGCCGCCTACGAGCAGTACTTC. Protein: CASSYPRQGAAYEQYF.

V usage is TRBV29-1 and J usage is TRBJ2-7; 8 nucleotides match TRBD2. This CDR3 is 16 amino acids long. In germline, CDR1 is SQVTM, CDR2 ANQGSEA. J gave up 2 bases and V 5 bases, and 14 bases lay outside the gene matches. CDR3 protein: CSVSGLIAGPTYEQYF. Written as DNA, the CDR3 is TGCAGCGTTTCCGGCCTCATAGCGGGGCCCACCTACGAGCAGTACTTC.

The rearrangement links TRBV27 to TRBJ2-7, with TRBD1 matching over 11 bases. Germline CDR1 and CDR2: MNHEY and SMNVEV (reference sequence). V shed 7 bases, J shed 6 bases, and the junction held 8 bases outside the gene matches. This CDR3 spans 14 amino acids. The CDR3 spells CASKLDRGPSEQYF. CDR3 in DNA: TGTGCCAGCAAACTGGACAGGGGGCCGTCCGAGCAGTACTTC.

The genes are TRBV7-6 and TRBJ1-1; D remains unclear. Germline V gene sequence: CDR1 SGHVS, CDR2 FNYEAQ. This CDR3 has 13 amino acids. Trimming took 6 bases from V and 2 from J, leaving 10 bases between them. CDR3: CASSATLNTEAFF. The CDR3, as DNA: TGTGCCAGCAGTGCCACGCTCAACACTGAAGCTTTCTTT.